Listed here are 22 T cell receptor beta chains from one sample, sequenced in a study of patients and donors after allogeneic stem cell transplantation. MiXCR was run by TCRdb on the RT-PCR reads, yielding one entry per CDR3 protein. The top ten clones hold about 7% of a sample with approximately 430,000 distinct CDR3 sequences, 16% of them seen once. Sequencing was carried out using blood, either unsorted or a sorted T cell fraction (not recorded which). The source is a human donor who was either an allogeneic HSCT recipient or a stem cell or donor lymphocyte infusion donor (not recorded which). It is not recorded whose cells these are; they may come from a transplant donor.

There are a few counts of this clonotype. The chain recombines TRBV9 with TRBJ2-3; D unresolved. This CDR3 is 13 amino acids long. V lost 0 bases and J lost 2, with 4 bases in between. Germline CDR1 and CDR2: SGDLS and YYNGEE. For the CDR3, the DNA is TGTGCCAGCAGCGTAGCCGCCACAGATACGCAGTATTTT. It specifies CASSVAATDTQYF.

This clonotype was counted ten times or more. CDR3 nucleotide sequence: TGTGCCAGCAGTCGCAGGGAGTACACTGAAGCTTTCTTT. It is translated as CASSRREYTEAFF. The V call is TRBV6-1, the J call TRBJ1-1; possible D gene TRBD1, 5 bases. Looked up from germline, CDR1 is MNHNS and CDR2 is SASEGT. This CDR3 contains 13 residues. Between the trimmed V and J ends, which lost 5 bases and 3 bases, there was a span of 10 bases.

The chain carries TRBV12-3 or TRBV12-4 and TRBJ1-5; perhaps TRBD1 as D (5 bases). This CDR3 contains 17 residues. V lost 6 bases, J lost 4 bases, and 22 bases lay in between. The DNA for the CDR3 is TGTGCCAGCAGCCCCCTCCGGGACGGAGAAAATAATCAGCCCCAGCATTTT. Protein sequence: CASSPLRDGENNQPQHF.

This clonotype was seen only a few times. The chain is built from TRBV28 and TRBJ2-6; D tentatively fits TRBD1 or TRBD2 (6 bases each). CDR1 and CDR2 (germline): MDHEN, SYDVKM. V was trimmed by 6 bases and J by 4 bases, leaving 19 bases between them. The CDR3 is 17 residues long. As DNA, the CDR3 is TGTGCCAGCAGCCCCGTAGGGGGGCAGGGAGGGGCCAACGTCCTGACTTTC. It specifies CASSPVGGQGGANVLTF.

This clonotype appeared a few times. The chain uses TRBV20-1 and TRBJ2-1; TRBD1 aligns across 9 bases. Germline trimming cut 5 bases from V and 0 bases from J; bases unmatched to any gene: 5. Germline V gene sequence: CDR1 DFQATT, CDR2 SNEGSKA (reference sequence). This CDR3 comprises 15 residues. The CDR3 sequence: CSASGTGSSYNEQFF. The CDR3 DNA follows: TGCAGTGCTTCCGGGACAGGGAGCTCCTACAATGAGCAGTTCTTC.

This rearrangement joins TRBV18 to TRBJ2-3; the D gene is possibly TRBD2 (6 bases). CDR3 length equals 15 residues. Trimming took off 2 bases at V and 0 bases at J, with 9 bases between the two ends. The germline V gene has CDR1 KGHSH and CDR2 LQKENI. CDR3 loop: CASSPVGRSTDTQYF. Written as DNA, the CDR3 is TGTGCCAGCTCACCAGTTGGGAGGAGCACAGATACGCAGTATTTT.

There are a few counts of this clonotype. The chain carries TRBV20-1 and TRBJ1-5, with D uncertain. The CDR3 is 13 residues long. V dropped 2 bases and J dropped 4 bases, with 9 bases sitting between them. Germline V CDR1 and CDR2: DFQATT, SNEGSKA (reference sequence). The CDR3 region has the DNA TGCAGTGCTAGAACCGGGGAGAATCAGCCCCAGCATTTT. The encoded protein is CSARTGENQPQHF.

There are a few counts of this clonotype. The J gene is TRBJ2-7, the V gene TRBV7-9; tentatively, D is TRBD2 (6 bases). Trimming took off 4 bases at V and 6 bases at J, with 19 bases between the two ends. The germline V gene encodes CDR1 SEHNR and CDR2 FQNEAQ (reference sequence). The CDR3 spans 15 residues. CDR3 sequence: CASSSGTLKEGEQYF. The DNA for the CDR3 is TGTGCCAGCAGCTCGGGAACTCTTAAGGAGGGCGAGCAGTACTTC.

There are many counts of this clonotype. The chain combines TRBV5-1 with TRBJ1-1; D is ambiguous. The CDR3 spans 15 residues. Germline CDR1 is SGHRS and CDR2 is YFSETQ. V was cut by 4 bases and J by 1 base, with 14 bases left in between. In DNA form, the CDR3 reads TGCGCCAGCAGCGTGGAAGGGTTCGGGAACACTGAAGCTTTCTTT. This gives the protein CASSVEGFGNTEAFF.

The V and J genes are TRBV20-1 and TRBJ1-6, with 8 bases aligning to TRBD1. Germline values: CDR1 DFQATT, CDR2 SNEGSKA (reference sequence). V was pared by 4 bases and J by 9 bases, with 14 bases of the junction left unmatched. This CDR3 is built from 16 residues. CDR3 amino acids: CSANAPGTGSSSPLHF. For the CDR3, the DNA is TGCAGTGCTAACGCTCCCGGGACAGGTTCTTCTTCACCCCTCCACTTT.

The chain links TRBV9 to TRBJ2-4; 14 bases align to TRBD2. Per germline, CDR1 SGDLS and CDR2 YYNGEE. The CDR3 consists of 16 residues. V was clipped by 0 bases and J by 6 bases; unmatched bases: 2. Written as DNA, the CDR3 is TGTGCCAGCAGCGTAGGCGGGACTAGCGGGAGAAACATTCAGTACTTC. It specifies CASSVGGTSGRNIQYF. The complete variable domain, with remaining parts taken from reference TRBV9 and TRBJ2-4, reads DSGVTQTPKHLITATGQRVTLRCSPRSGDLSVYWYQQSLDQGLQFLIQYYNGEERAKGNILERFSAQQFPDLHSELNLSSLELGDSALYFCASSVGGTSGRNIQYFGAGTRLSVL.

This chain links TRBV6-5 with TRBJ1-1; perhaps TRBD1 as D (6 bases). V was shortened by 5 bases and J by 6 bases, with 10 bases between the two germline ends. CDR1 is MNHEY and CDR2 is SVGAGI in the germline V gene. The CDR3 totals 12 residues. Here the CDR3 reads CASSRGGPEAFF. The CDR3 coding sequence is TGTGCCAGCAGTCGAGGGGGTCCTGAAGCTTTCTTT.

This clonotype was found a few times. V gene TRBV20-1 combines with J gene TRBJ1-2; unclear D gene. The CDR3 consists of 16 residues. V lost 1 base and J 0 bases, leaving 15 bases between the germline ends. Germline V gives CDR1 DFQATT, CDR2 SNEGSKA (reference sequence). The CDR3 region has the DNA TGCAGTGCTAGAGGCCCGCGGCAGAGCGCTAACTATGGCTACACCTTC. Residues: CSARGPRQSANYGYTF.

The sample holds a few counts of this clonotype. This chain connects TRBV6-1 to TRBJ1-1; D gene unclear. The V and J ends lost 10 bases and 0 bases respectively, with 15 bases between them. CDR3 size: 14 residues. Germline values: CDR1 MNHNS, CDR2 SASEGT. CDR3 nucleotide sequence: TGTGCCAACAGAGAGGGCCCTATGAACACTGAAGCTTTCTTT. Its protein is CANREGPMNTEAFF.

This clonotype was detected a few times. This CDR3 is CASSRVNEAETQYF. The CDR3 bases are TGTGCCAGCAGCAGGGTAAACGAGGCGGAGACCCAGTACTTC. The V gene is TRBV12-3 or TRBV12-4, the J gene TRBJ2-5; possible D gene TRBD1, 5 bases. The germline V and J ends were trimmed by 6 bases and 5 bases, with 16 bases remaining between them. CDR3 size: 14 residues.

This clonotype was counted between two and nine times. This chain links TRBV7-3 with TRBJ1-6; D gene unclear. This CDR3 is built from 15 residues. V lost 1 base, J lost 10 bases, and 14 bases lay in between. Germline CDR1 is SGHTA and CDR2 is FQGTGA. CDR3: CASSLNRGRASPLHF. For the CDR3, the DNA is TGTGCCAGCAGCTTAAATCGGGGAAGGGCCTCACCCCTCCACTTT.

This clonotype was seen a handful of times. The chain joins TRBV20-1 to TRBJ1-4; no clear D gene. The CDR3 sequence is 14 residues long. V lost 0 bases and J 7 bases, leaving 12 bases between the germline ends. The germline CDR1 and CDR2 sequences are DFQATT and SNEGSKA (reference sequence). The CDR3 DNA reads TGCAGTGCTAGAGATGCGGGCCAAGGTGAAAAACTGTTTTTT. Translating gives CSARDAGQGEKLFF.

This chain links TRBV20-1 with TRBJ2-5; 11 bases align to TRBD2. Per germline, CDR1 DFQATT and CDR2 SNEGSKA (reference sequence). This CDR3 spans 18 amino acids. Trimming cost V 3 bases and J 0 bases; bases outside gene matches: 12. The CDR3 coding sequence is TGCAGTGCTAGTTTTGGACTAGCGGGCTCTGAGTACCAAGAGACCCAGTACTTC. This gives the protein CSASFGLAGSEYQETQYF.

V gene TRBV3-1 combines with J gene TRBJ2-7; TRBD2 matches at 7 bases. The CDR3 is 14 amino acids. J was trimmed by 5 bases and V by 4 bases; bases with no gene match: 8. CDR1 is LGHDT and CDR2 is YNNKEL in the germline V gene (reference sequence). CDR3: CASSPWGGHDEQYF. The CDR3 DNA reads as TGTGCCAGCAGCCCCTGGGGAGGGCACGACGAGCAGTACTTC.

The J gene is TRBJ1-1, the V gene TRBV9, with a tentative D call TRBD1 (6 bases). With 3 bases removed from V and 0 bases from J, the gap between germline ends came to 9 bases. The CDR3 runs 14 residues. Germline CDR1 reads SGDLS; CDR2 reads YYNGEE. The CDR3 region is CASSAHRVNTEAFF. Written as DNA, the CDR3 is TGTGCCAGCAGCGCCCACAGGGTGAACACTGAAGCTTTCTTT.

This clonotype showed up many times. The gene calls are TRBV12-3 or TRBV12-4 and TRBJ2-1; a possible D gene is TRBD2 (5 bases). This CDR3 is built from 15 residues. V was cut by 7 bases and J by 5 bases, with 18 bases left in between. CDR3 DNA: TGTGCCAGCACCCCCCGGAGAGCGGACCACAATGAGCAGTTCTTC. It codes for CASTPRRADHNEQFF.

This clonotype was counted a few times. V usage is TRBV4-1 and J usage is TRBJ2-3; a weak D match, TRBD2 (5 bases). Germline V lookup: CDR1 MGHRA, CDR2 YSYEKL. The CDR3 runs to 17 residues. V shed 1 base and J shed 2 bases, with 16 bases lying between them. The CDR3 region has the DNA TGCGCCAGCAGCCAAGTTAAGACCCGGGGTTCCACAGATACGCAGTATTTT. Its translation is CASSQVKTRGSTDTQYF.